The clone carrying this T cell receptor (beta chain) occurred a few times. Its specificity is not known. This could be a read error, since a much larger clone is one nucleotide away. The data were obtained in a study of CD8+CD57+ T cells in acquired aplastic anemia. Both TCR beta VDJ combination and CDR3 sequence profiling were carried out. Genomic DNA was the template for this profiling. TCRdb re-called the reads with MiXCR, one entry per CDR3 protein. The sample yields about 210,000 distinct CDR3 sequences, 30% to 40% seen once. Germline V gene lookup returns CDR1 ENHRY and CDR2 SYGVKD. CDR3 size: 16 residues. General observations from the study: Patients had around 30 CD8+ CDR3 sequences in common with controls (the shared set). With respect to CD8+ Simpson's diversity, patients and controls did not differ significantly.

This clonotype was obtained from a human donor in good health, serving as a control. The sequenced sample consisted of sorted CD4+, CD8+, or CD8+CD57+ T cells (not recorded which) from PBMCs. The rearrangement uses TRBV10-3 and TRBJ2-1, with D possibly TRBD1 on 7 matching bases. The CDR3 sequence is CASSQGGGNGQDERFF. DNA of the CDR3: TGTGCCAGCAGCCAGGGGGGCGGAAACGGTCAGGATGAGCGGTTCTTC.